This TCR beta chain was sequenced for a study of blood T cell repertoires in COVID-19 (dated by TCRdb to between 2020 and 2021). In terms of the full investigation: Samples from collaborators originated in the United States, Italy and Spain and spanned both the acute and convalescent phases of COVID-19. The sample metadata nearly always contained a de-identified subject ID, COVID-19 status, age in years and sex. Where available, HLA class I and class II types were taken from metadata supplied by the sample provider and were not determined by assay-based typing. Samples were obtained from the ongoing ImmuneRACE study (first 160 participants) and from some 1,200 subjects provided by 6 global collaborators. The prospective study material was composed of cDNA or gDNA derived from T cells, B-cell-depleted T cells, or PBMCs. A freely available public database, intended as a resource for researchers studying the immune response to SARS-CoV-2, is where the repertoires were released. Subjects who had been exposed to COVID-19, were actively infected with it, or had recovered from it provided the deeply sampled blood TCRbeta repertoires that made up the dataset.

Collaborating institutions collected whole blood in K2EDTA tubes following their own protocols. For TCRbeta analysis, collaborators shipped samples as frozen whole blood, isolated PBMCs, or DNA extracted from either of those sample types. Comments on this clone: Which antigen it targets is not known. Base qualities are not at hand, and no much larger clone is one base apart.

TCRbeta CDR3 regions were amplified from genomic DNA using the immunoSEQ Assay, a bias-controlled multiplex PCR. The paper's processing steps were these. The number of nucleated cells in each sample was estimated from the amplification of reference gene primers within the assay. To quantify the absolute abundance of each unique TCRbeta CDR3 rearrangement, sequence reads were collapsed and filtered. For each sample, productive Simpson clonality was calculated as the square root of Simpson's diversity index over productive rearrangements. This is the immuneACCESS table as TCRdb keeps it, with only in-frame sequences that have V and J called. A part of the clones is gone; compared with another copy, unresolved V genes explain less than half, and the rest is unexplained. The V and J calls and clone size are taken from that table; D and trimming were inferred from the DNA. The sample table lists 95,000 to 130,000 clones, around nine tenths of them with a count of one. In total, the top ten clones hold 1.8% of the sample.

Beyond this particular receptor, the publication reports: How much clinical and demographic metadata was included differed by source and by participant, and the metadata was provided uncurated.

V is reduced by 0 bases and J by 3 bases, leaving a spacing of 10 bases between them. The CDR3 measures 14 amino acids from cysteine to phenylalanine. Just the 42-base CDR3 DNA is kept, in frame starting at base 1. As encoded in the germline V gene (reference sequence), CDR1 is SGHNT while CDR2 is YYREEE. Here the chain combines TRBV5-4 and TRBJ2-7, with TRBD2 as a weak D call on 5 bases. The sequence was obtained from a human donor with active COVID-19. The donor label of this sample is uncertain. Sequencing was performed on peripheral blood. The bases read TGTGCCAGCAGCTTGGCCTCGGGGAGCTACGAGCAGTACTTC. This encodes CASSLASGSYEQYF.